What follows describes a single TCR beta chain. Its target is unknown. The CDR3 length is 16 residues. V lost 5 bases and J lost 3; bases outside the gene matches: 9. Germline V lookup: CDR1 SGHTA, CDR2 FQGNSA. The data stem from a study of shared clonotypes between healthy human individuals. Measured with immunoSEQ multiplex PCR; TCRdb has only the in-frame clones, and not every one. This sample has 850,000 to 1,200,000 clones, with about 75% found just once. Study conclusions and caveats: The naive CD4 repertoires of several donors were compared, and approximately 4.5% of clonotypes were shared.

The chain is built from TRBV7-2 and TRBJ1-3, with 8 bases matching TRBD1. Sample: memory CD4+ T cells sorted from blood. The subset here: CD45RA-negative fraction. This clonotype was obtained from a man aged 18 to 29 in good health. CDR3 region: CASSLRTGTDGNTIYF. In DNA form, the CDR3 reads TGTGCCAGCAGCCTACGGACAGGGACGGATGGAAACACCATATATTTT.